These 26 T cell receptor beta chains came from one sample sequenced in a study of cytomegalovirus exposure and HLA in healthy donors. Amplification used 60 Vbeta primers and 13 Jbeta primers. Clones were sequenced by immunoSEQ multiplex PCR, and TCRdb holds only the in-frame ones, with some missing. This table has roughly 110,000 clones, under 90% appearing once. Sequenced material: PBMCs. Every receptor here comes from a woman between 18 and 30 years old in good health and CMV-seronegative.

With regard to this clone: Relative to the germline gene, one junction end is altered; a read error may explain this. V gene TRBV7-7 combines with J gene TRBJ2-5; 7 bases are shared with TRBD2. Germline V gives CDR1 SSHAT, CDR2 FNYEAQ (reference sequence). The CDR3 is 14 residues long. The CDR3: CASSPLGGMETQYF. Here the CDR3 DNA reads TGTGCTAGCAGCCCTTTGGGGGGGATGGAGACCCAGTACTTC.

This chain uses TRBV2 with TRBJ2-5, with D possibly being TRBD1 (7 bases). The CDR3 has 13 residues. Germline CDR1 and CDR2: SNHLY and FYNNEI. With 11 bases removed from V and 4 bases from J, the gap between germline ends came to 17 bases. CDR3 DNA: TGTGCCGGGTCATTTCAGGGGGGAGAGACCCAGTACTTC. It specifies CAGSFQGGETQYF.

This rearrangement joins TRBV5-1 to TRBJ2-7; 10 bases line up with TRBD1. Germline loops: CDR1 SGHRS, CDR2 YFSETQ. This CDR3 has 16 residues. V lost 5 bases, J lost 0 bases, and 8 bases stayed unmatched. The DNA of the CDR3 is TGCGCCAGCAGTTTCCGGACAGGGGGACCCTCCTACGAGCAGTACTTC. This translates into CASSFRTGGPSYEQYF.

This chain joins TRBV18 and TRBJ2-6, with D perhaps matching TRBD1 (6 bases). V was clipped by 6 bases and J by 0 bases, with 15 bases between them. Germline V CDR1 and CDR2: KGHSH, LQKENI. This CDR3 is 17 amino acids long. The CDR3 reads CASSPGTPSSGANVLTF. CDR3 DNA sequence: TGTGCCAGCTCCCCCGGGACACCGAGCTCTGGGGCCAACGTCCTGACTTTC.

The J gene is TRBJ1-2, the V gene TRBV5-1; D possibly corresponds to TRBD1 (5 bases). Trimming removed 0 bases at V and 1 base at J, with 7 bases between. There are 14 residues in the CDR3. Germline CDR1 and CDR2: SGHRS and YFSETQ. The chain's CDR3 is CASSLGQLNYGYTF. Written as DNA, the CDR3 is TGCGCCAGCAGCTTGGGACAGCTTAACTATGGCTACACCTTC.

This clone was observed once. The chain uses TRBV5-1 and TRBJ2-5, with a tentative D call TRBD1 (5 bases). CDR1 and CDR2 from the germline V gene are SGHRS and YFSETQ. The CDR3 consists of 14 residues. V was pared by 1 base and J by 2 bases, with 9 bases between. The CDR3 is CASSLLAGQETQYF. Here the CDR3 DNA reads TGCGCCAGCAGCTTGTTAGCAGGGCAAGAGACCCAGTACTTC.

The chain employs TRBV13 and TRBJ1-6; 7 nucleotides align to TRBD1. V gave up 5 bases and J gave up 0 bases; unmatched junction bases: 7. This CDR3 spans 17 amino acids. Per the germline V gene, CDR1 is PRHDT and CDR2 is FYEKMQ (reference sequence). The CDR3 region is CASSHQGGSSYNSPLHF. CDR3 sequence (DNA): TGTGCCAGCAGCCACCAGGGGGGCAGCTCCTATAATTCACCCCTCCACTTT.

The V call is TRBV7-2, the J call TRBJ1-5; D may be TRBD1 (5 bases). The germline gives CDR1 SGHTA, CDR2 FQGNSA. This CDR3 region has 15 residues. V shed 3 bases and J shed 4 bases, with 13 bases lying between them. In DNA form, the CDR3 reads TGTGCCAGCAGCTTTGACGGGGGTCCTAATCAGCCCCAGCATTTT. Translated: CASSFDGGPNQPQHF.

Concerning this clone itself: An end of the junction does not agree with germline; a read error may underlie this. Within the sample, other DNA sequences also encode this same CDR3. The rearrangement links TRBV6-5 to TRBJ1-4; 7 bases are shared with TRBD1. The CDR3 extends over 14 amino acids. Per the germline V gene, CDR1 is MNHEY and CDR2 is SVGAGI. The CDR3 loop is CASSYSRTGEKLFF. The DNA for the CDR3 is TGTGCCAGCAGCTACTCTCGCACAGGGGAGAAACTGTTTTTT.

Only one count was recorded for this clone. The rearrangement links TRBV4-3 to TRBJ1-6; 8 bases are shared with TRBD1. The CDR3 totals 14 residues. Germline V gene data show CDR1 as LGHNA and CDR2 as YSLEER. Trimming cost V 4 bases and J 10 bases; bases outside gene matches: 6. CDR3 nucleotide sequence: TGCGCCAGCAGCCCAGGCAGGGGGCAATCACCCCTCCACTTT. Protein: CASSPGRGQSPLHF.

This chain links TRBV7-9 with TRBJ1-1, with D perhaps TRBD1 (6 bases). The CDR3 spans 13 residues. The ends were cut back, 4 bases at V and 0 bases at J, with 6 bases in the middle. Per the germline V gene, CDR1 is SEHNR and CDR2 is FQNEAQ (reference sequence). The CDR3 loop reads CASSWTVNTEAFF. The CDR3 region has the DNA TGTGCCAGCAGCTGGACAGTGAACACTGAAGCTTTCTTT.

The chain recombines TRBV2 with TRBJ2-1; unclear D gene. The length of the CDR3 is 14 residues. The V end lost 8 bases, the J end lost 13 bases, and 24 bases lay between the germline ends. Germline V lookup: CDR1 SNHLY, CDR2 FYNNEI. CDR3 coding DNA: TGTGCCAGCGAGGCGCCTTCGCTTACAATGAACCAGTTCTTC. Amino acids: CASEAPSLTMNQFF.

CDR3 nucleotides: TGTGCCAGCAGCGTCGGACTAGCGGGAGAGACCCAGTACTTC. Residues: CASSVGLAGETQYF. The chain links TRBV11-3 to TRBJ2-5, with 11 bases matching TRBD2. Trimming removed 5 bases from V and 4 bases from J; junction bases left unmatched: 3. Germline V gives CDR1 SGHNT, CDR2 YENEEA. The CDR3 contains 14 residues.

The chain joins TRBV7-8 to TRBJ1-1, with a tentative D call TRBD1 (6 bases). The germline CDR1 and CDR2 sequences are SGHVS and FQNEAQ. The CDR3 consists of 13 residues. V was shortened by 4 bases and J by 7 bases, with 13 bases between the two germline ends. This CDR3 reads CASSWGRANEAFF. CDR3 nucleotide sequence: TGTGCCAGCAGCTGGGGGCGGGCGAATGAAGCTTTCTTT.

This rearrangement joins TRBV7-2 to TRBJ2-3; D is possibly TRBD1 (5 bases). In germline, CDR1 is SGHTA, CDR2 FQGNSA. V shed 3 bases and J shed 4 bases, with 8 bases lying between them. The CDR3 spans 13 residues. This chain's CDR3 is CASSLTEADTQYF. CDR3 in DNA: TGTGCCAGCAGCTTGACAGAGGCAGATACGCAGTATTTT. The full variable domain, with the rest looked up from reference TRBV7-2 and TRBJ2-3, is GAGVSQSPSNKVTEKGKDVELRCDPISGHTALYWYRQSLGQGLEFLIYFQGNSAPDKSGLPSDRFSAERTGGSVSTLTIQRTQQEDSAVYLCASSLTEADTQYFGPGTRLTVL.

The rearrangement uses TRBV28 and TRBJ1-2, with D perhaps TRBD1 (5 bases). There are 14 residues in the CDR3. CDR1 MDHEN and CDR2 SYDVKM come from the germline V gene. Trimming cost V 3 bases and J 7 bases, with 15 bases left between them. The CDR3 protein is CASSFDGAASGYTF. The CDR3 coding sequence is TGTGCCAGCAGTTTTGATGGGGCAGCAAGTGGCTACACCTTC.

This sequence joins TRBV18 and TRBJ2-1; 10 nucleotides align to TRBD2. Germline V lookup: CDR1 KGHSH, CDR2 LQKENI. This CDR3 has 17 amino acids. V dropped 0 bases and J dropped 0; count of bases not matched to a gene: 2. The CDR3 DNA reads TGTGCCAGCTCACCACCAGCGGGGGGGACCTCCTACAATGAGCAGTTCTTC. Translating gives CASSPPAGGTSYNEQFF.

The gene calls are TRBV10-3 and TRBJ1-5; tentatively, D is TRBD1 (5 bases). The length of the CDR3 is 13 residues. V gave up 6 bases and J gave up 5 bases, with 11 bases separating them. The V gene's germline CDR1 is ENHRY and CDR2 SYGVKD. The chain's CDR3 is CAIRKGEDQPQHF. CDR3 sequence (DNA): TGTGCCATCAGGAAAGGGGAAGATCAGCCCCAGCATTTT.

This chain uses TRBV6-6 with TRBJ1-1; no definite D call. The CDR3 is 11 residues long. Germline V gives CDR1 MNHNY, CDR2 SVGAGI (reference sequence). Trimming cost V 10 bases and J 6 bases, with 12 bases left between them. The CDR3 bases are TGTGCCATAAGCGGGTTCGCTGAAGCTTTCTTT. Its protein product is CAISGFAEAFF.

Here the CDR3 reads CASSLAGEQYV. DNA of the CDR3: TGTGCCAGCAGCTTAGCCGGGGAGCAGTACGTC. The J gene is TRBJ2-7, the V gene TRBV7-9; D ambiguous. Germline CDR1 is SEHNR and CDR2 is FQNEAQ (reference sequence). V was shortened by 0 bases and J by 7 bases, with 4 bases between the two germline ends. The CDR3 is made up of 11 amino acids.

The chain has TRBV7-8 and TRBJ1-1; no firm D call. The V gene's germline CDR1 is SGHVS and CDR2 FQNEAQ. The CDR3 consists of 12 residues. V dropped 2 bases and J dropped 11 bases, with 12 bases sitting between them. The chain's CDR3 is CASSLSWGVAFF. The CDR3 DNA reads TGTGCCAGCAGCTTATCCTGGGGAGTGGCTTTCTTT.

The CDR3 is CASSRGATRANEKLFF. CDR3 nucleotide sequence: TGTGCCAGCTCCAGGGGGGCGACTCGCGCTAATGAAAAACTGTTTTTT. The genes are TRBV11-3 and TRBJ1-4; TRBD1 matches at 7 bases. V lost 8 bases to trimming and J lost 3 bases; unmatched junction nucleotides: 12. Germline values: CDR1 SGHNT, CDR2 YENEEA. This CDR3 is 16 amino acids long.

The chain links TRBV14 to TRBJ1-1; D unresolved. Between the trimmed V and J ends, which lost 4 bases and 3 bases, there was a span of 15 bases. Germline V CDR1 and CDR2: SGHDN, FVKESK. The CDR3 runs to 15 residues. CDR3 in DNA: TGTGCCAGCAGCCCTAAGGGAGCTCGGTACACTGAAGCTTTCTTT. It specifies CASSPKGARYTEAFF.

V is TRBV7-6 and J is TRBJ1-2, with a possible D match to TRBD1 (6 bases). CDR1 and CDR2 from the germline V gene are SGHVS and FNYEAQ. V was pared by 5 bases and J by 6 bases, with 13 bases between. This CDR3 has 13 amino acids. CDR3 residues: CASSPRTADGYTF. CDR3 nucleotide sequence: TGTGCCAGCAGCCCACGGACAGCGGATGGCTACACCTTC.

This clone turned up a few times. The chain links TRBV28 to TRBJ1-1; maybe TRBD1 (6 bases). This CDR3 comprises 13 residues. Trimming cost V 6 bases and J 3 bases, with 11 bases left between them. CDR1 and CDR2 (germline): MDHEN, SYDVKM. CDR3 in amino acids: CASRGRGYTEAFF. CDR3 sequence (DNA): TGTGCCAGCAGGGGGAGGGGGTACACTGAAGCTTTCTTT.

The rearrangement joins TRBV7-2 to TRBJ2-7; a weak D match, TRBD1 (5 bases). The CDR3 has 14 residues. V dropped 4 bases and J dropped 1 base, with 11 bases sitting between them. Germline CDR1 is SGHTA and CDR2 is FQGNSA. CDR3 loop: CASSSQTVSYEQYF. The CDR3 nucleotides are TGTGCCAGCAGCTCGCAGACAGTTTCCTACGAGCAGTACTTC.